The 21 T cell receptor beta chains below come from one sample, sequenced in a study of technical replicates of blood from a few donors. The table came from immunoSEQ multiplex PCR; TCRdb's copy has only in-frame clones and leaves some out. Among 80,000 to 90,000 clones, 94% were seen once, and the ten largest hold approximately 0.25%. Sequencing was done on a sample of T cells isolated from PBMCs. These TCRs come from a human donor in good health.

The chain carries TRBV5-4 and TRBJ1-2; TRBD1 might be the D (5 bases). V shed 6 bases and J shed 5 bases, with 26 bases lying between them. The CDR3 spans 17 residues. Germline CDR1 and CDR2: SGHNT and YYREEE (reference sequence). The CDR3 DNA follows: TGTGCCAGCAACATCAGGGAGGGGACCCGATCATCTTATGGCTACACCTTC. Translated: CASNIREGTRSSYGYTF.

The rearrangement links TRBV18 to TRBJ1-5; D ambiguous. The CDR3 has 14 residues. Germline values: CDR1 KGHSH, CDR2 LQKENI. Trimming took off 3 bases at V and 5 bases at J, with 11 bases between the two ends. The CDR3: CASSPAGDYQPQHF. The CDR3 DNA sequence: TGTGCCAGCTCACCCGCGGGAGACTATCAGCCCCAGCATTTT.

This sequence joins TRBV5-6 and TRBJ1-2, with TRBD1 identical over 11 bases. Per the germline V gene, CDR1 is SGHDT and CDR2 is YYEEEE. The CDR3 has 16 amino acids. V trimming: 3 bases; J trimming: 7 bases; junction bases outside the gene matches: 11. CDR3 sequence reads: CASSWGQGGTLRGYTF. The CDR3 DNA is TGTGCCAGCAGCTGGGGACAGGGGGGCACTTTGCGTGGCTACACCTTC.

V usage is TRBV14 and J usage is TRBJ1-1; D is perhaps TRBD1 (6 bases). Trimming stripped 6 bases from V and 5 bases from J, with 7 bases between. The length of the CDR3 is 11 residues. CDR1 and CDR2 from the germline V gene are SGHDN and FVKESK. The CDR3 bases are TGTGCCAGCAGTCAGGGGACTGAAGCTTTCTTT. Its translation: CASSQGTEAFF.

This clone was seen a single time. The chain combines TRBV12-5 with TRBJ1-2; D unclear. Germline-derived CDR1 and CDR2 are LGHNT and FRNRAP. This CDR3 comprises 13 residues. Deletions cut 2 bases from V and 7 bases from J, with 11 bases between. The CDR3 here is CASGLPAPIGYTF. CDR3 in DNA: TGTGCTAGTGGTTTGCCCGCACCTATTGGCTACACCTTC.

The chain uses TRBV7-9 and TRBJ2-2, with TRBD2 matching over 14 bases. V was pared by 5 bases and J by 4 bases, with 12 bases of the junction left unmatched. In germline, CDR1 is SEHNR, CDR2 FQNEAQ (reference sequence). This CDR3 contains 19 residues. The CDR3 reads CASSPRGLAGVPGTGELFF. The CDR3 DNA is TGTGCCAGCAGCCCAAGGGGACTAGCGGGGGTACCAGGCACCGGGGAGCTGTTTTTT.

The J gene is TRBJ1-4, the V gene TRBV2, with TRBD1 identical over 7 bases. This CDR3 has 14 amino acids. Germline lookup yields CDR1 SNHLY and CDR2 FYNNEI. With 6 bases clipped from V and 4 bases from J, the junction kept 5 bases outside the gene matches. CDR3 in amino acids: CASRPDRSNEKLFF. The DNA for the CDR3 is TGTGCCAGCAGACCGGACAGGAGTAATGAAAAACTGTTTTTT.

This clone appeared a single time. J is TRBJ1-2 and V is TRBV6-5; D gene uncertain. Trimming cost V 6 bases and J 6 bases, with 8 bases left between them. The V gene's germline CDR1 is MNHEY and CDR2 SVGAGI. CDR3 length: 11 residues. The CDR3 reads CASRQVDGYTF. The CDR3 DNA follows: TGTGCCAGCAGACAAGTTGATGGCTACACCTTC.

The rearrangement uses TRBV23-1 and TRBJ1-4, with D hard to call. TRBV23-1 is filed as an ORF, its function uncertain. The length of the CDR3 is 14 residues. The V and J ends lost 7 bases and 2 bases respectively, with 11 bases between them. The CDR3 DNA is TGCGCCAGCATCTCTCCCGGGACTAATGAAAAACTGTTTTTT. Translation: CASISPGTNEKLFF.

The chain has TRBV11-2 and TRBJ2-1; D might be TRBD2 (6 bases). Per germline, CDR1 SGHAT and CDR2 FQNNGV. The CDR3 totals 16 residues. Trimming shortened V by 2 bases and J by 1 base, and 12 bases separated the two germline ends. CDR3 DNA: TGTGCCAGCAGCTTACCCGGGAGTTGGTCCTACAATGAGCAGTTCTTC. Its protein is CASSLPGSWSYNEQFF.

This sequence joins TRBV10-3 and TRBJ1-3; D not certain. The CDR3 contains 12 residues. Germline CDR1 is ENHRY and CDR2 is SYGVKD. Between the trimmed V and J ends, which lost 3 bases and 4 bases, there was a span of 4 bases. The CDR3, as DNA: TGTGCCATCAGTGATATGGGAAACACCATATATTTT. Translation gives CAISDMGNTIYF.

The chain employs TRBV4-1 and TRBJ2-2, with D possibly TRBD1 on 5 matching bases. In germline, CDR1 is MGHRA, CDR2 YSYEKL. The CDR3 covers 18 residues. V lost 0 bases, J lost 7 bases, and 21 bases lay in between. The CDR3: CASSQELFLTVEDGELFF. DNA for the CDR3: TGCGCCAGCAGCCAAGAGCTCTTTCTGACAGTAGAGGACGGGGAGCTGTTTTTT.

The rearrangement joins TRBV5-1 to TRBJ1-5; D is perhaps TRBD1 (6 bases). Per the germline V gene, CDR1 is SGHRS and CDR2 is YFSETQ. The length of the CDR3 is 14 residues. V lost 0 bases and J 5 bases, leaving 9 bases between the germline ends. The CDR3 here is CASSLGQVDQPQHF. The CDR3 bases are TGCGCCAGCAGCTTGGGACAGGTCGATCAGCCCCAGCATTTT.

The chain couples TRBV7-9 to TRBJ2-3; 10 nucleotides line up with TRBD2. Germline lookup yields CDR1 SEHNR and CDR2 FQNEAQ (reference sequence). There are 16 residues in the CDR3. The ends lost 1 base at V and 6 bases at J; junction bases unmatched: 7. CDR3 in DNA: TGTGCCAGCAGCTTAGGGCTAGCGGGAGTATCGGATACGCAGTATTTT. Its protein is CASSLGLAGVSDTQYF. The full variable domain, completed using reference TRBV7-9 and TRBJ2-3, is DTGVSQNPRHKITKRGQNVTFRCDPISEHNRLYWYRQTLGQGPEFLTYFQNEAQLEKSRLLSDRFSAERPKGSFSTLEIQRTEQGDSAMYLCASSLGLAGVSDTQYFGPGTRLTVL.

The V gene is TRBV7-9, the J gene TRBJ2-5; D is undetermined. The CDR3 runs to 11 residues. From germline, CDR1 is SEHNR and CDR2 FQNEAQ (reference sequence). Trimming shortened V by 6 bases and J by 5 bases, and 7 bases separated the two germline ends. The CDR3 sequence is CASSSRETQYF. DNA of the CDR3: TGTGCCAGCAGTTCGAGGGAGACCCAGTACTTC.

This clone appeared a single time. This sequence joins TRBV28 and TRBJ2-7; weak D call: TRBD2 (7 bases). This CDR3 has 19 residues. Trimming cost V 6 bases and J 3 bases, with 30 bases left between them. The germline gives CDR1 MDHEN, CDR2 SYDVKM. This chain's CDR3 is CASSPKGGGSFGLGYEQYF. As DNA, the CDR3 is TGTGCCAGCAGCCCCAAAGGGGGGGGCAGTTTCGGTTTGGGCTACGAGCAGTACTTC. Full variable domain (missing parts from reference TRBV28 and TRBJ2-7): DVKVTQSSRYLVKRTGEKVFLECVQDMDHENMFWYRQDPGLGLRLIYFSYDVKMKEKGDIPEGYSVSREKKERFSLILESASTNQTSMYLCASSPKGGGSFGLGYEQYFGPGTRLTVT.

This rearrangement joins TRBV5-1 to TRBJ2-4, with D possibly TRBD2 on 6 matching bases. Germline CDR1 and CDR2: SGHRS and YFSETQ. Trimming removed 4 bases from V and 0 bases from J, with 20 bases in between. The CDR3 spans 18 residues. CDR3 DNA sequence: TGCGCCAGCAGCCCACGGAGGGCCGGGGAATCAGCCAAAAACATTCAGTACTTC. Amino acid sequence: CASSPRRAGESAKNIQYF.

J is TRBJ1-1 and V is TRBV9, with 8 bases lining up with TRBD1. With V trimmed by 0 bases and J by 4 bases, 2 bases remained unmatched. Per germline, CDR1 SGDLS and CDR2 YYNGEE. The CDR3 is 14 amino acids. The CDR3 DNA reads TGTGCCAGCAGCGTAGAGCAGGGGGCCACTGAAGCTTTCTTT. Its translation: CASSVEQGATEAFF.

This chain joins TRBV28 and TRBJ2-1; 10 bases are shared with TRBD1. The CDR3 length is 12 residues. CDR1 is MDHEN, CDR2 SYDVKM, per germline. J gave up 13 bases and V 5 bases, and 5 bases lay outside the gene matches. The CDR3 bases are TGTGCCAGCAGTCCGACAGGGGGCCCTCAGTTCTTC. Its protein product is CASSPTGGPQFF.

This chain links TRBV7-3 with TRBJ2-6; D is uncertain. The CDR3 covers 14 residues. Germline V gene lookup returns CDR1 SGHTA and CDR2 FQGTGA. V lost 2 bases and J lost 4, with 6 bases in between. The CDR3 reads CASSLPVGANVLTF. In DNA, the CDR3 is TGTGCCAGCAGCTTACCCGTGGGGGCCAACGTCCTGACTTTC.

The chain couples TRBV28 to TRBJ2-3; the D gene is possibly TRBD1 (6 bases). V was clipped by 6 bases and J by 1 base, with 14 bases between them. Germline V CDR1 and CDR2: MDHEN, SYDVKM. The CDR3 totals 15 residues. The CDR3: CASRPYRVGTDTQYF. DNA of the CDR3: TGTGCCAGCAGGCCATACAGGGTAGGCACAGATACGCAGTATTTT.